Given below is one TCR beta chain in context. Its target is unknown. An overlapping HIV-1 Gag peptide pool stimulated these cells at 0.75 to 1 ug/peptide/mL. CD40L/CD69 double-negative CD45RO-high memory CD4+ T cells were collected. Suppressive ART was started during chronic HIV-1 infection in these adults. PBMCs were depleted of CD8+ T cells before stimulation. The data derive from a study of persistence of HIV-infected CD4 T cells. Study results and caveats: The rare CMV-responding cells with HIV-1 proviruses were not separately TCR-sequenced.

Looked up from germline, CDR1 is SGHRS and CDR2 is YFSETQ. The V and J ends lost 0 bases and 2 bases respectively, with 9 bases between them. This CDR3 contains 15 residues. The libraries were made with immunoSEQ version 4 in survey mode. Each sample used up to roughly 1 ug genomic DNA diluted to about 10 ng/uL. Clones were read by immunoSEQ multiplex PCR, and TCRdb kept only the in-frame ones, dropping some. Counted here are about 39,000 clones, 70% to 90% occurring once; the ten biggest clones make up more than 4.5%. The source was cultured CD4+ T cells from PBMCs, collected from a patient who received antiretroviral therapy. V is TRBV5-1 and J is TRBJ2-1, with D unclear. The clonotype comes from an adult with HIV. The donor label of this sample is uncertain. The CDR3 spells CASSLALGTYNEQFF. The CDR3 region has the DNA TGCGCCAGCAGCTTGGCGCTTGGGACCTACAATGAGCAGTTCTTC.